The 17 T cell receptor beta chains below were found in one sample sequenced in a study of molecular identifiers for immune sequencing clone quantification. TCRdb called the PCR reads again in MiXCR, with one record for every CDR3 protein. This sample has more than 550,000 distinct CDR3 sequences; roughly 23% occur once, and the top ten carry roughly 0.83%. Sequenced: naive CD8+ T cells from blood, with Jurkat cell RNA spiked in. As for subset: FACS-sorted CD8+CD4-CCR7+CD45RA+ naive T cells. These receptors originate from a human donor in good health. Some libraries in this study had Jurkat cell RNA spiked in.

Note on this clonotype: A single base separates this from a much larger clone, so it may be a read error. The genes are TRBV9 and TRBJ1-1; 8 bases align to TRBD1. Germline CDR1 is SGDLS and CDR2 is YYNGEE. This CDR3 has 14 residues. The trim removed 4 bases at V and 6 bases at J, leaving 8 bases unmatched. The CDR3 DNA follows: TGTGCCAGCAGCTCGGAGGACAGGGTGGCTGAAGCTTTCTTT. As protein: CASSSEDRVAEAFF.

The J gene is TRBJ2-5, the V gene TRBV15; D is perhaps TRBD1 or TRBD2 (5 bases each). Trimming removed 3 bases at V and 4 bases at J, with 12 bases between. The CDR3 spans 14 residues. Germline V gene data show CDR1 as LNHNV and CDR2 as YYDKDF (reference sequence). CDR3 sequence (DNA): TGTGCCACCAGCAGGGCAATGGGGGTAGAGACCCAGTACTTC. Translation: CATSRAMGVETQYF. Full variable domain (remainder filled in from reference TRBV15 and TRBJ2-5): DAMVIQNPRYQVTQFGKPVTLSCSQTLNHNVMYWYQQKSSQAPKLLFHYYDKDFNNEADTPDNFQSRRPNTSFCFLDIRSPGLGDTAMYLCATSRAMGVETQYFGPGTRLLVL.

This clonotype was observed a few times. The chain links TRBV3-1 to TRBJ2-7, with D uncertain. Germline V CDR1 and CDR2: LGHDT, YNNKEL (reference sequence). The CDR3 is made up of 15 amino acids. V was cut by 0 bases and J by 2 bases, with 11 bases left in between. The CDR3 DNA follows: TGTGCCAGCAGCCAAGATTGGCAGGCGACCTACGAGCAGTACTTC. Translated: CASSQDWQATYEQYF.

The J gene is TRBJ2-5, the V gene TRBV5-4; possible D gene TRBD2, 6 bases. This CDR3 comprises 16 residues. In germline, CDR1 is SGHNT, CDR2 YYREEE (reference sequence). Trimming cost V 4 bases and J 4 bases, with 20 bases left between them. The CDR3 nucleotides are TGTGCCAGCAGCCCGTTTGGAGGGCCACCCGGAGAGACCCAGTACTTC. Translating it yields CASSPFGGPPGETQYF.

Ten or more counts support this clonotype. The chain links TRBV5-4 to TRBJ2-3; tentatively, D is TRBD1 (6 bases). CDR3 length: 18 amino acids. Trimming took off 0 bases at V and 7 bases at J, with 24 bases between the two ends. Germline CDR1 SGHNT, CDR2 YYREEE (reference sequence). The DNA of the CDR3 is TGTGCCAGCAGCTTGGAAGGACAGTTATCACCGATACCTAATACGCAGTATTTT. Its protein product is CASSLEGQLSPIPNTQYF.

This clonotype has a count of ten or more. The chain employs TRBV5-4 and TRBJ2-3; perhaps TRBD2 as D (6 bases). The V end lost 1 base, the J end lost 4 bases, and 13 bases lay between the germline ends. The germline CDR1 and CDR2 sequences are SGHNT and YYREEE (reference sequence). This CDR3 is 15 amino acids long. The CDR3: CASSLLGGYADTQYF. The CDR3, as DNA: TGTGCCAGCAGCTTGCTGGGGGGATATGCAGATACGCAGTATTTT.

The V and J genes are TRBV30 and TRBJ1-5, with 10 positions matching TRBD1. Looked up from germline, CDR1 is GTSNPN and CDR2 is SVGIG (reference sequence). V gave up 5 bases and J gave up 6 bases; unmatched junction bases: 1. CDR3 size: 12 residues. The DNA of the CDR3 is TGTGCCTGGCGGACAGGGGGTCAGCCCCAGCATTTT. It yields the protein CAWRTGGQPQHF.

A remark on this clonotype: One base away lies a much larger clone, so this may be a sequencing read error. V and J are TRBV7-9 and TRBJ2-7; D is unclear. Trimming stripped 3 bases from V and 3 bases from J, with 6 bases between. The germline CDR1 and CDR2 sequences are SEHNR and FQNEAQ (reference sequence). The CDR3 extends over 12 amino acids. As DNA, the CDR3 is TGTGCCAGCAGCTTGTGTGTCTACGAGCAGTACTTC. Encoded protein: CASSLCVYEQYF.

Worth noting for this clonotype: A read error is possible here, since a much larger clone lies one base away. The V and J genes are TRBV10-2 and TRBJ1-1; D not resolved. Germline CDR1 WSHSY, CDR2 SAAADI. The CDR3 consists of 14 residues. The V and J ends lost 2 bases and 5 bases respectively, with 12 bases between them. In DNA form, the CDR3 reads TGCGCCAGCAGTGAGAGACGGGGAAGGACTGAAGCTTTCTTT. The encoded protein is CASSERRGRTEAFF.

This clonotype has at least ten counts. The chain recombines TRBV24-1 with TRBJ2-5; D ambiguous. The CDR3 extends over 15 amino acids. In germline, CDR1 is KGHDR, CDR2 SFDVKD. V was pared by 0 bases and J by 4 bases, with 11 bases between. The CDR3: CATSDLVEFVETQYF. The CDR3 DNA is TGTGCCACCAGTGATTTGGTGGAGTTCGTAGAGACCCAGTACTTC.

This chain uses TRBV2 with TRBJ1-1; no definite D call. CDR1 and CDR2 from the germline V gene are SNHLY and FYNNEI. This CDR3 contains 15 residues. Between the trimmed V and J ends, which lost 3 bases and 3 bases, there was a span of 14 bases. CDR3 sequence (DNA): TGTGCCAGCAGTGACGGACCTGTTTTGGACACTGAAGCTTTCTTT. Translating gives CASSDGPVLDTEAFF.

This clonotype showed up just once. The CDR3 bases are TGTGCCAGCAGTTACTCCAGGACAGGGGTTGCCGGGGAGCTGTTTTTT. Translating gives CASSYSRTGVAGELFF. V usage is TRBV6-5 and J usage is TRBJ2-2; 9 nucleotides match TRBD1. Trimming took 0 bases from V and 6 from J; bases not matched to a gene: 5. The germline V gene encodes CDR1 MNHEY and CDR2 SVGAGI. The CDR3 contains 16 residues.

This clonotype was found many times. V usage is TRBV12-3 or TRBV12-4 and J usage is TRBJ1-1; 10 bases match TRBD1. The V gene end was trimmed by 5 bases and the J gene end by 8 bases; junction bases not matched to a gene: 8. CDR3 length: 14 amino acids. The chain's CDR3 is CASSAWTGGDEAFF. CDR3 nucleotide sequence: TGTGCCAGCAGTGCCTGGACAGGGGGGGACGAAGCTTTCTTT.

This clonotype showed up just a few times. The chain joins TRBV2 to TRBJ2-1; 14 bases fit TRBD2. Germline-derived CDR1 and CDR2 are SNHLY and FYNNEI. This CDR3 has 14 residues. V was pared by 8 bases and J by 8 bases, with 5 bases of the junction left unmatched. The CDR3 reads CASEGLAGVYEQFF. CDR3 DNA sequence: TGTGCCAGCGAGGGACTAGCGGGAGTCTATGAGCAGTTCTTC. Looking up the rest from reference TRBV2 and TRBJ2-1 gives the full variable domain: EPEVTQTPSHQVTQMGQEVILRCVPISNHLYFYWYRQILGQKVEFLVSFYNNEISEKSEIFDDQFSVERPDGSNFTLKIRSTKLEDSAMYFCASEGLAGVYEQFFGPGTRLTVL.

There are many counts of this clonotype. This chain uses TRBV24-1 with TRBJ2-2, with D perhaps TRBD1 (5 bases). Germline loops: CDR1 KGHDR, CDR2 SFDVKD. CDR3 length: 15 amino acids. V lost 9 bases to trimming and J lost 1 base, with 14 bases between them. CDR3 amino acids: CATEAPGWNTGELFF. DNA for the CDR3: TGTGCCACCGAGGCCCCAGGGTGGAACACCGGGGAGCTGTTTTTT.

This clonotype was recorded many times. The chain has TRBV7-9 and TRBJ2-3, with D unresolved. Looked up from germline, CDR1 is SEHNR and CDR2 is FQNEAQ (reference sequence). The CDR3 is made up of 15 amino acids. V lost 5 bases and J lost 3, with 15 bases in between. The CDR3 protein is CASSPITIGTDTQYF. The CDR3 bases are TGTGCCAGCAGCCCAATCACGATCGGAACAGATACGCAGTATTTT.

Ten or more counts support this clonotype. The J gene is TRBJ2-1, the V gene TRBV7-9; D unresolved. CDR1 is SEHNR, CDR2 FQNEAQ, per germline (reference sequence). V was shortened by 5 bases and J by 8 bases, with 10 bases between the two germline ends. This CDR3 is 12 amino acids long. CDR3 in DNA: TGTGCCAGCAGCGGAGCCCGAGATGAGCAGTTCTTC. Translated: CASSGARDEQFF.